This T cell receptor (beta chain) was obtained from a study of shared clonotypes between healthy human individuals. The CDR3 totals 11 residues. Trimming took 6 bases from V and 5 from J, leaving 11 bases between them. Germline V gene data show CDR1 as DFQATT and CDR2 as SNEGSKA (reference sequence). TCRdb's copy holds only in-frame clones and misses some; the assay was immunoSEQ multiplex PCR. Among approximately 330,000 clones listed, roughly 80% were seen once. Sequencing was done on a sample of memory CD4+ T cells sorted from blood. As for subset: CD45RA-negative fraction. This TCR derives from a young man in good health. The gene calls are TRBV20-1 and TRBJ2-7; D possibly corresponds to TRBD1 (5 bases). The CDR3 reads CSASQGNEQYF. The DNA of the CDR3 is TGCAGTGCGAGCCAGGGAAACGAGCAGTACTTC.